A selection of T cell receptor beta chains follows, all from one sample in a study of cytomegalovirus exposure and HLA in healthy donors. The table came from immunoSEQ multiplex PCR; TCRdb's copy has only in-frame clones and leaves some out. The data show over 75,000 clones, approximately 86% seen once. The sequenced sample consisted of PBMCs. Receptors originate from a man under 40 in good health and CMV-seropositive. Each CDR3 is given with its conserved first and last residue. Each record gives: V gene, D gene, J gene, clone size, CDR3 DNA, CDR3 protein. D genes are given only for firm matches. Not every row has a clone size; where given, it reads once, few, many or a size class.

V: TRBV28
D: TRBD2
J: TRBJ2-3
size: once
DNA: TGTGCCAGCAGTTTCCGGGGACTAGCGGGAGTGGGTGATACGCAGTATTTT
CDR3: CASSFRGLAGVGDTQYF

V: TRBV29-1
D: -
J: TRBJ2-5
size: -
DNA: TGCAGCGTTGATCCAGGGGGAGGAGAAACCCAGTACTTC
CDR3: CSVDPGGGETQYF

V: TRBV6-5
D: -
J: TRBJ2-2
size: few
DNA: TGTGCCAGCAGTTTATTAGAGGCCACCGGGGAGCTGTTTTTT
CDR3: CASSLLEATGELFF

V: TRBV11-2
D: -
J: TRBJ2-2
size: -
DNA: TGTGCCAGCAGCCCCAGGCCACTGACAGTGCCGGGGGAGCTGTTTTTT
CDR3: CASSPRPLTVPGELFF

V: TRBV19
D: TRBD2
J: TRBJ2-7
size: -
DNA: TGTGCCAGTAGTTTAGCGGGAGGGCCGTCCTACGAGCAGTACTTC
CDR3: CASSLAGGPSYEQYF

V: TRBV5-1
D: -
J: TRBJ2-5
size: -
DNA: TGCGCCAGCAGCTTGATTCCCGGAGAGACCCAGTACTTC
CDR3: CASSLIPGETQYF

V: TRBV5-1
D: TRBD2
J: TRBJ2-1
size: -
DNA: TGCGCCAGCAGCCAACGGACGGCTAGCGGTATCTCCTACAATGAGCAGTTCTTC
CDR3: CASSQRTASGISYNEQFF

V: TRBV12-5
D: -
J: TRBJ2-3
size: -
DNA: TGTGCTAGTGCCATGACAGGGGTCGGGAGGAGCGGCACAGATACGCAGTATTTT
CDR3: CASAMTGVGRSGTDTQYF

V: TRBV7-9
D: -
J: TRBJ1-1
size: -
DNA: TGTGCCAGCAGCTTAGCAGGTGGAAACAGTGAAGCTTTCTTT
CDR3: CASSLAGGNSEAFF

V: TRBV28
D: -
J: TRBJ2-1
size: few
DNA: TGTGCCAGCAGTCTTCGCCAGGGCTTGAGCAATGAGCAGTTCTTC
CDR3: CASSLRQGLSNEQFF

V: TRBV4-2
D: TRBD2
J: TRBJ2-1
size: -
DNA: TGTGCCAGCAGCCCCCTCCCTAGCGGGTCTTCCAATGAGCAGTTCTTC
CDR3: CASSPLPSGSSNEQFF

V: TRBV2
D: -
J: TRBJ1-5
size: few
DNA: TGTGCCAGCAGTGAAGAGGGGACTCCCCATGTGCCCCAGCATTTT
CDR3: CASSEEGTPHVPQHF

V: TRBV6-5
D: -
J: TRBJ2-7
size: -
DNA: TGTGCCACCACGGGACTGATCTCCTACGAGCAGTACTTC
CDR3: CATTGLISYEQYF

V: TRBV6-4
D: TRBD2
J: TRBJ2-1
size: -
DNA: TGTGCCAGCAGTGACTCGGGAGGGCCGGTTGAGCAGTTCTTC
CDR3: CASSDSGGPVEQFF

V: TRBV6-5
D: TRBD2
J: TRBJ2-3
size: -
DNA: TGTGCCAGCAGTCTACTAGCGGGAGCGGCAGATACGCAGTATTTT
CDR3: CASSLLAGAADTQYF

V: TRBV11-2
D: -
J: TRBJ2-7
size: -
DNA: TGTGCCAGCAGCTTAGCAGGAACCTACGAGCAGTACTTC
CDR3: CASSLAGTYEQYF

V: TRBV11-2
D: -
J: TRBJ1-1
size: -
DNA: TGTGCCAGCAGCTCAAGGAGGGACACTGAAGCTTTCTTT
CDR3: CASSSRRDTEAFF